What follows are 21 T cell receptor beta chains derived from one specimen sequenced in a study of blood T cell repertoires in COVID-19. The assay was immunoSEQ multiplex PCR, and TCRdb's table has in-frame clones only and misses some. The repertoire holds 30,000 to 40,000 clones, with roughly 70% as singletons. Source material: peripheral blood. All receptors derive from a man between 65 and 85 years old with COVID-19, enrolled during active disease.

This rearrangement joins TRBV15 to TRBJ2-1; 7 bases map to TRBD2. The germline CDR1 and CDR2 sequences are LNHNV and YYDKDF (reference sequence). The CDR3 totals 15 residues. The trim removed 6 bases at V and 4 bases at J, leaving 9 bases unmatched. CDR3 amino acids: CATSTASGPYNEQFF. The DNA of the CDR3 is TGTGCCACCAGTACCGCTAGCGGCCCATACAATGAGCAGTTCTTC.

The J gene is TRBJ2-1, the V gene TRBV6-6; a weak D match, TRBD2 (6 bases). V lost 3 bases and J lost 8, with 11 bases in between. Per germline, CDR1 MNHNY and CDR2 SVGAGI (reference sequence). The CDR3 totals 13 residues. The CDR3 DNA sequence: TGTGCCAGCAGTTATCGGGAGTCTCATGAGCAGTTCTTC. This sequence encodes CASSYRESHEQFF.

The gene calls are TRBV18 and TRBJ2-7; D is possibly TRBD1 (6 bases). The germline V gene has CDR1 KGHSH and CDR2 LQKENI. This CDR3 comprises 15 residues. V lost 4 bases and J 2 bases, leaving 15 bases between the germline ends. The CDR3 bases are TGTGCCAGCTCACTAGGGACATCCGCTACCTACGAGCAGTACTTC. Protein product: CASSLGTSATYEQYF.

The V call is TRBV3-1 (or the pseudogene TRBV3-2), the J call TRBJ1-2, with no clear D. V was clipped by 4 bases and J by 0 bases, with 9 bases between them. The CDR3 is made up of 14 amino acids. In germline, CDR1 is LGHDT, CDR2 YNNKEL (reference sequence). The CDR3 loop reads CASSLASANYGYTF. The CDR3 DNA reads TGTGCCAGCAGCCTGGCCAGTGCTAACTATGGCTACACCTTC.

The chain combines TRBV5-5 with TRBJ2-2, with TRBD2 matching 8 bases. V shed 2 bases, J shed 0 bases, and the junction held 6 bases outside the gene matches. This CDR3 has 17 amino acids. Germline assignment: CDR1 SGHKS and CDR2 YYEKEE (reference sequence). CDR3 sequence reads: CASSLVILAANTGELFF. CDR3 sequence (DNA): TGTGCCAGCAGCTTAGTGATACTAGCGGCGAACACCGGGGAGCTGTTTTTT.

The gene calls are TRBV27 and TRBJ2-6; D perhaps matches TRBD1 (5 bases). The germline gives CDR1 MNHEY, CDR2 SMNVEV (reference sequence). The CDR3 consists of 15 residues. Between the trimmed V and J ends, which lost 6 bases and 4 bases, there was a span of 13 bases. CDR3 DNA: TGTGCCAGCAGCGGAAGGGGCTCCGGGGCCAACGTCCTGACTTTC. This sequence encodes CASSGRGSGANVLTF.

The CDR3 bases are TGTGCCAGCAGCCAAGCCGGGTCCTACACTGAAGCTTTCTTT. It translates to CASSQAGSYTEAFF. This sequence joins TRBV14 and TRBJ1-1; D not certain. Germline assignment: CDR1 SGHDN and CDR2 FVKESK. CDR3 length: 14 residues. Trimming shortened V by 1 base and J by 3 bases, and 9 bases separated the two germline ends.

The rearrangement joins TRBV5-1 to TRBJ1-2, with TRBD1 matching over 7 bases. Per the germline V gene, CDR1 is SGHRS and CDR2 is YFSETQ. There are 13 residues in the CDR3. The ends lost 4 bases at V and 2 bases at J; junction bases unmatched: 2. CDR3 region: CASSIQGNYGYTF. For the CDR3, the DNA is TGCGCCAGCAGCATACAGGGGAACTATGGCTACACCTTC.

CDR3 sequence: CATRGGSPTEAFF. Here the CDR3 DNA reads TGTGCCACCCGGGGGGGGTCTCCCACTGAAGCTTTCTTT. The chain has TRBV2 and TRBJ1-1; possibly TRBD1 for D (5 bases). The CDR3 runs 13 residues. Germline V gene lookup returns CDR1 SNHLY and CDR2 FYNNEI. Trimming removed 10 bases at V and 4 bases at J, with 16 bases between.

This chain connects TRBV10-3 to TRBJ2-1, with 10 nucleotides matching TRBD1. The J segment lost 1 base and the V segment lost 6 bases, leaving 6 bases of the junction unmatched. The CDR3 contains 16 residues. CDR1 and CDR2 from the germline V gene are ENHRY and SYGVKD. The CDR3 loop is CAIRAGTGVSYNEQFF. CDR3 in DNA: TGTGCCATCAGAGCCGGGACAGGGGTGTCCTACAATGAGCAGTTCTTC.

The chain has TRBV6-6 and TRBJ2-3, with TRBD2 identical over 7 bases. This CDR3 has 16 amino acids. Germline-derived CDR1 and CDR2 are MNHNY and SVGAGI (reference sequence). J was trimmed by 0 bases and V by 7 bases; bases with no gene match: 10. The CDR3 reads CASKRAGELSTDTQYF. In DNA form, the CDR3 reads TGTGCCAGCAAAAGGGCGGGGGAATTAAGCACAGATACGCAGTATTTT.

The chain links TRBV5-4 to TRBJ1-1; D not certain. Germline CDR1 reads SGHNT; CDR2 reads YYREEE (reference sequence). V lost 4 bases and J lost 0, with 13 bases in between. The CDR3 is made up of 15 amino acids. Here the CDR3 DNA reads TGTGCCAGCAGCCTCGACATAATGCTGAACACTGAAGCTTTCTTT. Translation gives CASSLDIMLNTEAFF.

V is TRBV5-4 and J is TRBJ1-1; D ambiguous. Germline V gives CDR1 SGHNT, CDR2 YYREEE (reference sequence). V shed 4 bases and J shed 0 bases, with 7 bases lying between them. The CDR3 totals 13 residues. CDR3 sequence: CASSPGLNTEAFF. In nucleotides, the CDR3 is TGTGCCAGCAGCCCGGGGTTGAACACTGAAGCTTTCTTT.

The CDR3 is CASSHYPGPQGYGYTF. DNA for the CDR3: TGTGCCAGCAGCCACTACCCAGGCCCGCAAGGCTATGGCTACACCTTC. This rearrangement joins TRBV3-1 (or the pseudogene TRBV3-2) to TRBJ1-2; D is ambiguous. Per the germline V gene, CDR1 is LGHDT and CDR2 is YNNKEL (reference sequence). This CDR3 region has 16 residues. Trimming took off 3 bases at V and 4 bases at J, with 18 bases between the two ends.

In its sample, this clone was seen once. The genes are TRBV19 and TRBJ2-3; D might be TRBD2 (6 bases). V was shortened by 10 bases and J by 0 bases, with 14 bases between the two germline ends. This CDR3 region has 14 residues. Germline V gene lookup returns CDR1 LNHDA and CDR2 SQIVND (reference sequence). DNA for the CDR3: TGTGCCACTCTGCGGGGTGGGAGCACAGATACGCAGTATTTT. Translation: CATLRGGSTDTQYF.

The J gene is TRBJ1-1, the V gene TRBV19, with D maybe TRBD1 (6 bases). The germline V gene has CDR1 LNHDA and CDR2 SQIVND (reference sequence). This CDR3 contains 13 residues. V lost 5 bases to trimming and J lost 11 bases, with 18 bases between them. This CDR3 reads CASSRLAGQKAFF. As DNA, the CDR3 is TGTGCCAGTAGTCGCCTTGCTGGACAGAAGGCTTTCTTT.

The CDR3 reads CATTRGGAGVEQFF. The CDR3 coding sequence is TGTGCCACCACTCGAGGGGGGGCGGGGGTCGAGCAGTTCTTC. V and J are TRBV24-1 and TRBJ2-1; D is possibly TRBD2 (7 bases). Germline V gene sequence: CDR1 KGHDR, CDR2 SFDVKD. The CDR3 spans 14 residues. Deletions cut 8 bases from V and 10 bases from J, with 20 bases between.

J is TRBJ1-2 and V is TRBV29-1; D possibly corresponds to TRBD1 (5 bases). Trimming took 6 bases from V and 4 from J, leaving 9 bases between them. Germline loops: CDR1 SQVTM, CDR2 ANQGSEA. The CDR3 has 11 residues. Here the CDR3 reads CSVAGFYGYTF. For the CDR3, the DNA is TGCAGCGTAGCAGGGTTCTATGGCTACACCTTC. Combining the CDR3 with reference TRBV29-1 and TRBJ1-2 gives the whole variable domain SAVISQKPSRDICQRGTSLTIQCQVDSQVTMMFWYRQQPGQSLTLIATANQGSEATYESGFVIDKFPISRPNLTFSTLTVSNMSPEDSSIYLCSVAGFYGYTFGSGTRLTVV.

The chain combines TRBV9 with TRBJ2-7; TRBD2 agrees at 7 bases. V dropped 6 bases and J dropped 0; count of bases not matched to a gene: 6. CDR3 length: 14 residues. CDR1 SGDLS and CDR2 YYNGEE come from the germline V gene. Written as DNA, the CDR3 is TGTGCCAGCACTAAGGGAGGGACCTCCTACGAGCAGTACTTC. Amino acids: CASTKGGTSYEQYF.

The chain combines TRBV6-6 with TRBJ1-2, with TRBD1 identical over 9 bases. V was pared by 2 bases and J by 2 bases, with 6 bases of the junction left unmatched. Per the germline V gene, CDR1 is MNHNY and CDR2 is SVGAGI (reference sequence). This CDR3 has 16 amino acids. The CDR3, as DNA: TGTGCCAGCAGTTACGGTATGGGACAGGGAAACTATGGCTACACCTTC. Amino acid sequence: CASSYGMGQGNYGYTF.

J is TRBJ1-3 and V is TRBV7-8, with D tentatively TRBD1 (6 bases). Germline-derived CDR1 and CDR2 are SGHVS and FQNEAQ. The CDR3 has 14 amino acids. V gave up 10 bases and J gave up 4 bases, with 17 bases separating them. The CDR3 coding sequence is TGTGCCACTACGGTCGGGGGGCCGGGAAACACCATATATTTT. As protein: CATTVGGPGNTIYF. Filled out from reference TRBV7-8 and TRBJ1-3, the complete variable domain reads GAGVSQSPRYKVAKRGQDVALRCDPISGHVSLFWYQQALGQGPEFLTYFQNEAQLDKSGLPSDRFFAERPEGSVSTLKIQRTQQEDSAVYLCATTVGGPGNTIYFGEGSWLTVV.